The subject of this entry is one TCR beta chain. Its antigen is unknown. The V gene's germline CDR1 is SGHDN and CDR2 FVKESK. This CDR3 region has 13 residues. V lost 1 base and J lost 5, with 8 bases in between. The data originate from a study of OX40 agonist ivuxolimab in advanced cancers. At the level of the study: A diagnosis of hepatocellular carcinoma, melanoma, renal cell or head and neck cancer was present in dose-escalation patients.

Profiling relied on immunoSEQ multiplex PCR, and the TCRdb table lists in-frame clones only, not all of them. The data show about 100,000 clones, with roughly 90% seen just once and about 0.17% held by the top ten. Findings of the study overall: Expanded clones belonging to CD8+ T cells outnumbered, on average, those of CD4+. Normalized expansion of T-cell clones was also low for some nonresponders.

The sample in question was CD4+ or CD8+ T cells sorted from blood, obtained in a trial of the OX40 agonist ivuxolimab. The chain recombines TRBV14 with TRBJ2-5; D is unresolved. The source of this sequence is an adult with an advanced solid tumor such as melanoma, head and neck, liver or kidney cancer. Here the CDR3 reads CASSQAGSETQYF. The CDR3 DNA follows: TGTGCCAGCAGCCAAGCCGGATCGGAGACCCAGTACTTC.